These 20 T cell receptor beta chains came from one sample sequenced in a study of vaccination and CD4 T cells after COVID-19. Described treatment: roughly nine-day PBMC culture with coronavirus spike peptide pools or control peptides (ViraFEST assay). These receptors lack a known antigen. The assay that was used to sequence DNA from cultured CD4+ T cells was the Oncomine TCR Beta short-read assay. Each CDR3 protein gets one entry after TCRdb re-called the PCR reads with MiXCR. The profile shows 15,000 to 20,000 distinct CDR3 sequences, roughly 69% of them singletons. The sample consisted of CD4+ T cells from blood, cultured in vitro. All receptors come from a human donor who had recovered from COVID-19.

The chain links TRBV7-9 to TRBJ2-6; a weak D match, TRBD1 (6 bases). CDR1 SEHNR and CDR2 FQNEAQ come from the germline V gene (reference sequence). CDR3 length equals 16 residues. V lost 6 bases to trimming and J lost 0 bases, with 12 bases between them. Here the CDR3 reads CASRSSGVSGANVLTF. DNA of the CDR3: TGTGCCAGCAGATCGTCAGGGGTCTCTGGGGCCAACGTCCTGACTTTC. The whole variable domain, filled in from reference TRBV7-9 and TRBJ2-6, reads DTGVSQNPRHKITKRGQNVTFRCDPISEHNRLYWYRQTLGQGPEFLTYFQNEAQLEKSRLLSDRFSAERPKGSFSTLEIQRTEQGDSAMYLCASRSSGVSGANVLTFGAGSRLTVL.

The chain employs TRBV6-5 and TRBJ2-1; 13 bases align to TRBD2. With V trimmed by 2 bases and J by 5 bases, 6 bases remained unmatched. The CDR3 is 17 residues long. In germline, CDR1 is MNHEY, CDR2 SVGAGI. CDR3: CASSYGGLAGAHNEQFF. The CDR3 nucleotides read TGTGCCAGCAGTTACGGCGGACTAGCGGGAGCCCACAATGAGCAGTTCTTC.

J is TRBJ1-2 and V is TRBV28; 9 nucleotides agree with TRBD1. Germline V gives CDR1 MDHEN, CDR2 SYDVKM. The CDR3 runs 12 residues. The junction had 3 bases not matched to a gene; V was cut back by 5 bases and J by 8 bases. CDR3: CASSQTGGGYTF. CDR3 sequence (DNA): TGTGCCAGCAGTCAGACAGGGGGAGGCTACACCTTC.

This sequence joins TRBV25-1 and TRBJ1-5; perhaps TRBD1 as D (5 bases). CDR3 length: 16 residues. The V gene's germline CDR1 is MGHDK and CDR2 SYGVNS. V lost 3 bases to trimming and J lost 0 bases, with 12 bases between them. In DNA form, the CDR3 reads TGTGCCAGCAGTGAGGGGGGGGGTAGTAGCAATCAGCCCCAGCATTTT. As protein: CASSEGGGSSNQPQHF.

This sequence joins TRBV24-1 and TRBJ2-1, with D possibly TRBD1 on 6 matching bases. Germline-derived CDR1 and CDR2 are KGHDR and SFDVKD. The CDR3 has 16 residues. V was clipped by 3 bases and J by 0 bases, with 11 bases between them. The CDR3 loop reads CATSDSLDSSYNEQFF. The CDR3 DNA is TGTGCCACCAGTGATAGCCTGGACAGCTCCTACAATGAGCAGTTCTTC.

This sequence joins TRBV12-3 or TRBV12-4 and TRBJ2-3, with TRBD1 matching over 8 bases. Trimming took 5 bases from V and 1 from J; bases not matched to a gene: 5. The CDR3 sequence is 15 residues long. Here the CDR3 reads CASSPQGVGTDTQYF. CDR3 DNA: TGTGCCAGCAGTCCACAGGGGGTTGGCACAGATACGCAGTATTTT.

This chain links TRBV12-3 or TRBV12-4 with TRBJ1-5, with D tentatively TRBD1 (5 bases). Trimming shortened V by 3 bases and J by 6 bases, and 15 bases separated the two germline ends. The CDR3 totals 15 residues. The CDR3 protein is CASSLYRGSGQPQHF. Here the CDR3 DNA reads TGTGCCAGCAGTTTGTATCGGGGGTCGGGTCAGCCCCAGCATTTT.

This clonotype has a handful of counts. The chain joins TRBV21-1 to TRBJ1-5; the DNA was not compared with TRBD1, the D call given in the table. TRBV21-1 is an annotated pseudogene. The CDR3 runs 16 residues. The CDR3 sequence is CASRLSRTAWNRAQHF. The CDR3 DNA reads TGTGCCAGCAGACTCTCCCGGACAGCTTGGAATAGGGCCCAGCATTTT.

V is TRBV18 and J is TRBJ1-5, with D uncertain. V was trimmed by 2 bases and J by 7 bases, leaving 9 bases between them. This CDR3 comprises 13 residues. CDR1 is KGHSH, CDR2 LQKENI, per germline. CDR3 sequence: CASSPEQNQPQHF. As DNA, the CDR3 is TGTGCCAGCTCACCAGAGCAGAACCAGCCCCAGCATTTT.

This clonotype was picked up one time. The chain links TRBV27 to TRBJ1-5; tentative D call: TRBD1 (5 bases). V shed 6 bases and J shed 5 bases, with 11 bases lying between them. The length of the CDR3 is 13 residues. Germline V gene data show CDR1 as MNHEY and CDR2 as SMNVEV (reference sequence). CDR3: CASSRRGDQPQHF. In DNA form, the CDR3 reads TGTGCCAGCAGCCGTAGGGGCGATCAGCCCCAGCATTTT.

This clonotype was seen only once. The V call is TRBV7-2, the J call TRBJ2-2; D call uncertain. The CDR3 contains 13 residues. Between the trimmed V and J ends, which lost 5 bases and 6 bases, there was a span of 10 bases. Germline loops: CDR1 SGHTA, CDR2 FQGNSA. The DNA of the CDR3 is TGTGCCAGCAGCGCCACGACCCCCGGGGAGCTGTTTTTT. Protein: CASSATTPGELFF.

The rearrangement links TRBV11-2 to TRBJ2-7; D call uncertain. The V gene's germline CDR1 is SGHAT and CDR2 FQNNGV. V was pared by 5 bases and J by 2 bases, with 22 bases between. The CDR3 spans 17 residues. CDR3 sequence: CASSPYLDFLNAYEQYF. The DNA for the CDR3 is TGTGCCAGCAGCCCATACCTCGATTTTCTAAATGCCTACGAGCAGTACTTC.

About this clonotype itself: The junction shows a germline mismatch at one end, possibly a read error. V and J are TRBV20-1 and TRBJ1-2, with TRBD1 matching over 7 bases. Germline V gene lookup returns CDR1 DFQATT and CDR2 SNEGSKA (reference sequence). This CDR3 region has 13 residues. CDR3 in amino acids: CSVYRGTNYGYTF. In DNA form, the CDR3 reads TGCAGTGTTTACAGGGGAACCAACTATGGTTACACCTTC.

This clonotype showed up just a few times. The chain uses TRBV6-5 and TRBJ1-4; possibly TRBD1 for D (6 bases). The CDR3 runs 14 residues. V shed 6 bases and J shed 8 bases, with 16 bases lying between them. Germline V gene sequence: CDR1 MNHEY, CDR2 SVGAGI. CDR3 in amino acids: CASRLLPTGEKLFF. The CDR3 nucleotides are TGTGCCAGCAGATTACTCCCCACAGGGGAAAAACTGTTTTTT.

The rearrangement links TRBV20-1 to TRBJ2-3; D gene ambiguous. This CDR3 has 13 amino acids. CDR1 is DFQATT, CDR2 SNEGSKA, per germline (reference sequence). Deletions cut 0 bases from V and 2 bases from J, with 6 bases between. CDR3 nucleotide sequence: TGCAGTGCTAGAGATAGGGTCACAGATACGCAGTATTTT. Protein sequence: CSARDRVTDTQYF.

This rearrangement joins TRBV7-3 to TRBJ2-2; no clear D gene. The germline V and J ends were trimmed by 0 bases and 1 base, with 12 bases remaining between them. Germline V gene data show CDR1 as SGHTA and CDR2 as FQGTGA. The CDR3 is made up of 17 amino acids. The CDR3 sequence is CASSLTMAAGNTGELFF. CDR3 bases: TGTGCCAGCAGCTTAACGATGGCGGCAGGGAACACCGGGGAGCTGTTTTTT. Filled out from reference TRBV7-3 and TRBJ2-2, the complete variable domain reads GAGVSQTPSNKVTEKGKYVELRCDPISGHTALYWYRQSLGQGPEFLIYFQGTGAADDSGLPNDRFFAVRPEGSVSTLKIQRTERGDSAVYLCASSLTMAAGNTGELFFGEGSRLTVL.

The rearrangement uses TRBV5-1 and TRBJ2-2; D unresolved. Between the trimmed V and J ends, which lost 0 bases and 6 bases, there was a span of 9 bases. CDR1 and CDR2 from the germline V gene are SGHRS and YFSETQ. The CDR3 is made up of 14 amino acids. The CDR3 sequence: CASSLEVQPGELFF. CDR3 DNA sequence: TGCGCCAGCAGCTTGGAGGTTCAGCCCGGGGAGCTGTTTTTT.

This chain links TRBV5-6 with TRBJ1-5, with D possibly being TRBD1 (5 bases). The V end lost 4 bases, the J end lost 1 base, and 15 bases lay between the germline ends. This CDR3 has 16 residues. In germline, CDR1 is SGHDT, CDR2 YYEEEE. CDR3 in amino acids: CASSRWGDASNQPQHF. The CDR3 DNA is TGTGCCAGCAGCCGATGGGGGGACGCGAGCAATCAGCCCCAGCATTTT.

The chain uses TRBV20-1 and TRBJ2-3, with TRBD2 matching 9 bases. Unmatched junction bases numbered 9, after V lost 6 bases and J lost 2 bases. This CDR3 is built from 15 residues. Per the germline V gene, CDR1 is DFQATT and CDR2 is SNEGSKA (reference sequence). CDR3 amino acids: CSALSTSGDTDTQYF. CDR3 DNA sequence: TGCAGTGCCCTCTCGACTAGCGGAGACACAGATACGCAGTATTTT.

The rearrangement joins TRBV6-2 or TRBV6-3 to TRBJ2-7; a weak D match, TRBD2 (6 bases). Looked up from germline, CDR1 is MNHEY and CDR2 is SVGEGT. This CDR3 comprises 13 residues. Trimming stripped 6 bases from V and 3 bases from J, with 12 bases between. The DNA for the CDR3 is TGTGCCAGCAGCCCGGGACTCTTCTACGAGCAGTACTTC. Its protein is CASSPGLFYEQYF.